This paragraph covers one TCR beta chain sequence. Its antigen is unknown. Per-base qualities were not stored, and no clone one base away is much larger. This record belongs to a study of identifying expanded T cells in peripheral blood (dated by TCRdb to about 2019). Regarding the complete study: Technical replicates were generated by sequencing separate aliquots of the same genomic DNA pool, and four replicates were compared pairwise.

During the collection period, no immune events, such as infections, were documented for the healthy donors. To calibrate time-dependent variance in a beta-binomial model of T-cell clone differential abundance, blood repertoires from healthy donors were used as a training cohort. There were roughly 10 healthy donors in the training cohort, of whom 3 were female and 7 were male. Donor ages ranged from roughly 25 to 65 years, with an average of 43 years. Obtained from a commercial supplier, whole blood was collected from each healthy donor at three time points set two to three weeks apart. For immunosequencing, genomic DNA was extracted from unsorted whole blood. In the germline V gene (reference sequence), CDR1 corresponds to GTSNPN and CDR2 to SVGIG. Trimming removed 3 bases from V and 7 bases from J, leaving 12 bases between the germline ends. Measured from the cysteine to the phenylalanine, the CDR3 is 12 residues long. Only the CDR3 part of the read is kept: 36 bases, read in frame from the first base.

TCRbeta CDR3 regions were profiled with the immunoSEQ Assay using bias-controlled multiplex PCR amplification of genomic DNA. On the study's bioinformatics: The absolute abundance of each unique TCRbeta CDR3 region was quantified after sequences were collapsed and filtered. Two models were used to test differential abundance: a binomial model (Fisher-equivalent) and a beta-binomial model that adds time-dependent variance fitted from healthy donors. Clones with fewer than 5 combined templates were removed, and a clone was called differentially abundant if the clone's Benjamini-Hochberg FDR was below 0.01. Using the form v = (b*log(k)+a)^2, the beta-binomial variance was modeled as a function of the total template count across the two samples. As stored in TCRdb, this immuneACCESS dataset retains in-frame rearrangements with V and J assigned. A fraction of the clones does not appear; measured against another copy, unresolved V genes explain less than half of the discrepancy, and the remainder lacks a known reason. The DNA was the basis for D and trimming; V, J and clone size are from that table. The sample records 85,000 to 90,000 clones, 70% to 90% of which are singletons. Around 6% of the sample rests with the top ten.

Broader findings and caveats from the paper: Approximately 1.2 differentially abundant clones were flagged by the binomial model between technical replicates, whereas about 16 and 19 were flagged over around two weeks and four weeks, respectively. The beta-binomial model significantly reduced the number of clones called differentially abundant and the false-positive rate across all healthy-donor time intervals. In all healthy donors, the variance in clone template counts between samples taken 2 to 3 weeks apart rose significantly as total template count increased. It was expected by the authors that biological variance in healthy repertoires might increase further over much longer intervals, such as months to years.

Sequencing input: blood. The rearranged segments are TRBV30 and TRBJ1-2, with a tentative D gene TRBD1 over 5 matching bases. The clonotype was recovered from a person aged 18 to 69 in good health. The nucleotides read TGTGCCTGGAGCCCTAAGGGGTTTGGCTACACCTTC. Its protein is CAWSPKGFGYTF.